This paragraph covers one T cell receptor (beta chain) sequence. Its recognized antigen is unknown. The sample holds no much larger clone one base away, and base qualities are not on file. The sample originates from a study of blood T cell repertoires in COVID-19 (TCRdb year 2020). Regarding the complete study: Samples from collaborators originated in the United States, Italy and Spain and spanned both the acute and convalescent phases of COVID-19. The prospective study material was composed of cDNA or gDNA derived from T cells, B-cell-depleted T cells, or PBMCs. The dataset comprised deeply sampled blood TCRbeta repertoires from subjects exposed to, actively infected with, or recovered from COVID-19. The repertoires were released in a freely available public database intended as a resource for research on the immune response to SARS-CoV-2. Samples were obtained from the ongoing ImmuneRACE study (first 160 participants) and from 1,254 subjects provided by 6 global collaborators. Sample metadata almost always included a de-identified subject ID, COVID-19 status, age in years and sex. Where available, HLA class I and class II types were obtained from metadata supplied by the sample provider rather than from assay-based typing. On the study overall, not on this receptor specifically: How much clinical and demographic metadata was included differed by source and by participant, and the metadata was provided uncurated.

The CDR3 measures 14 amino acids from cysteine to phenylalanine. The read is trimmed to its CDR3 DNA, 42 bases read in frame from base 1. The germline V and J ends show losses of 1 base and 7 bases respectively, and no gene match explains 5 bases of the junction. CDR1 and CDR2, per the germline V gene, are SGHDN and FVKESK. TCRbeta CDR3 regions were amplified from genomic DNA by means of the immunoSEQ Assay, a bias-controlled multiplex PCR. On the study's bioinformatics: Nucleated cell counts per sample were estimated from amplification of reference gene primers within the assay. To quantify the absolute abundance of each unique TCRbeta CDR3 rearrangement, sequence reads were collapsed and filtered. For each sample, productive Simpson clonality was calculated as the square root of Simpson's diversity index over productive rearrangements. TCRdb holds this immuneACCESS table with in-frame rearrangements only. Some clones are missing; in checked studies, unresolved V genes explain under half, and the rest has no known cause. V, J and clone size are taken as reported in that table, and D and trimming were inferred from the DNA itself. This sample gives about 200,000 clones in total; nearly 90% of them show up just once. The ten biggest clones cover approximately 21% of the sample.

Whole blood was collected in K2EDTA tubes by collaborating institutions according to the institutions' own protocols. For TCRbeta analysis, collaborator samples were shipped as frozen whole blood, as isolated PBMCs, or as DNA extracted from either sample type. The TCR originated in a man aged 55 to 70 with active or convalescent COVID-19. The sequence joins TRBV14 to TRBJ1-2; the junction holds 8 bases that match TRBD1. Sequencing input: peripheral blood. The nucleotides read TGTGCCAGCAGCCAAGTCGGACAGGGCGCTGGCTACACCTTC. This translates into CASSQVGQGAGYTF.